The 20 T cell receptor beta chains below all came from one sample that was sequenced in a study of tumor and adjacent non-tumor tissue in lung cancer. A modified ARM-PCR protocol with three rounds of nested PCR amplified TCRbeta. TCRdb re-analysed the multiplex PCR reads in MiXCR, keeping a single row per CDR3 protein. The repertoire holds 65,000 to 95,000 distinct CDR3 sequences, under 70% seen once, with over 10% in the top ten. No cell sorting was done before RNA was extracted from the tissue. The sample consisted of lung tumor tissue. The source of these receptors is a woman between 70 and 85 years old with non-small cell lung cancer.

With respect to this clonotype: The CDR3 ends on some other residue instead of the conserved phenylalanine or tryptophan, so this is likely a read error. J is TRBJ2-3 and V is TRBV11-3; D gene ambiguous. V was cut by 5 bases and J by 3 bases, with 12 bases left in between. The CDR3 spans 14 residues. Germline lookup yields CDR1 SGHNT and CDR2 YENEEA. CDR3 coding DNA: TGTGCCAGCAGCCCCTCGGATTCTACAGATACGCAGTATTTG. This codes for CASSPSDSTDTQYL.

In this sample, this clonotype turned up a few times. Sequence at one end of the junction differs from germline and may be a read error. The chain has TRBV10-3 and TRBJ2-3, with 9 positions matching TRBD2. Looked up from germline, CDR1 is ENHRY and CDR2 is SYGVKD. This CDR3 has 18 amino acids. CDR3 in amino acids: CANSESRKLAGPTDTQYF. CDR3 sequence (DNA): TGTGCCAACAGTGAGTCGAGAAAGCTAGCGGGACCCACAGATACGCAGTATTTT.

J is TRBJ2-1 and V is TRBV6-6, with D perhaps matching TRBD2 (5 bases). Germline assignment: CDR1 MNHNY and CDR2 SVGAGI (reference sequence). V lost 7 bases to trimming and J lost 3 bases, with 19 bases between them. The CDR3 totals 16 residues. The CDR3 DNA reads TGTGCCAGCACTACGATTAGCAGGAGGTTCTACAATGAGCAGTTCTTC. Its translation: CASTTISRRFYNEQFF.

In regard to this clonotype: A much larger clone is a single base away; this may be a read error. This rearrangement joins TRBV27 to TRBJ1-1, with D maybe TRBD1 (6 bases). Germline V lookup: CDR1 MNHEY, CDR2 SMNVEV (reference sequence). Deletions cut 2 bases from V and 0 bases from J, with 7 bases between. This CDR3 region has 14 residues. CDR3 DNA: TGTGCCAGCAGTTTACAGGGGATGAACACTGAAGCTTTCTTT. It encodes CASSLQGMNTEAFF.

The rearrangement links TRBV11-2 to TRBJ1-6, with D unresolved. The CDR3 contains 15 residues. Germline CDR1 is SGHAT and CDR2 is FQNNGV. V lost 5 bases to trimming and J lost 7 bases, with 15 bases between them. CDR3 region: CASSRDSARNSPLHF. CDR3 sequence (DNA): TGTGCCAGCAGCAGAGATTCCGCCCGGAATTCACCCCTCCACTTT.

Note on this clonotype: Compared with germline, one end of the junction differs, possibly owing to a read error. The rearrangement links TRBV6-6 to TRBJ1-3; TRBD1 is a possible D gene (6 bases). From germline, CDR1 is MNHNY and CDR2 SVGAGI (reference sequence). The CDR3 consists of 15 residues. Here the CDR3 DNA reads TGTGCCAGCCGTTCACAGGGCCAACTTGGAAACGCCATATATTTT. It translates to CASRSQGQLGNAIYF.

Details on this clonotype: A read error is likely, as this CDR3 ends without the conserved phenylalanine or tryptophan. V and J are TRBV29-1 and TRBJ1-1, with D possibly being TRBD1 (5 bases). Germline V gene sequence: CDR1 SQVTM, CDR2 ANQGSEA. CDR3 length equals 13 residues. Trimming took 6 bases from V and 4 from J, leaving 15 bases between them. In DNA form, the CDR3 reads TGCAGCGTGGACGGACACCTTTTCACTGAAGCTTTCTCT. Translation: CSVDGHLFTEAFS.

This clonotype has more than one count but fewer than ten. This may be a read error, as it is one base from a much larger clone. The genes are TRBV6-1 and TRBJ1-4; no reliable D call. The V and J ends lost 8 bases and 0 bases respectively, with 19 bases between them. This CDR3 has 17 residues. In germline, CDR1 is MNHNS, CDR2 SASEGT. The CDR3 is CASGVMDGASTNEKLFF. CDR3 coding DNA: TGTGCCAGCGGTGTAATGGACGGAGCTTCAACTAATGAAAAACTGTTTTTT.

The V gene is TRBV12-3 or TRBV12-4, the J gene TRBJ2-1; 7 bases align to TRBD1. CDR3 length: 14 residues. V lost 7 bases to trimming and J lost 4 bases; unmatched junction nucleotides: 7. The CDR3 nucleotides are TGTGCCAGCACCTATGGACAGGCTTACAATGAGCAGTTCTTC. This encodes CASTYGQAYNEQFF.

The gene calls are TRBV12-3 or TRBV12-4 and TRBJ1-2; no reliable D call. V was shortened by 2 bases and J by 6 bases, with 10 bases between the two germline ends. The CDR3 sequence is 13 residues long. The CDR3 bases are TGTGCCAGCAGTTTAACCCCCGTTCATGGCTACACCTTC. This codes for CASSLTPVHGYTF.

Comment on this clonotype: This may be a read error: a much more frequent sequence differs by one nucleotide. This sequence joins TRBV7-2 and TRBJ1-5; TRBD1 matches 7 bases. Trimming removed 9 bases from V and 3 bases from J; junction bases left unmatched: 20. The CDR3 contains 18 residues. Per germline, CDR1 SGHTA and CDR2 FQGNSA. Here the CDR3 reads CARSPRHRTGNTNQPQHF. As DNA, the CDR3 is TGTGCCAGGAGCCCTAGACACCGGACAGGCAACACCAATCAGCCCCAGCATTTT.

The chain is built from TRBV12-3 or TRBV12-4 and TRBJ1-4; possibly TRBD1 for D (5 bases). V lost 6 bases to trimming and J lost 10 bases, with 24 bases between them. The CDR3 is made up of 16 amino acids. As DNA, the CDR3 is TGTGCCAGCAGCCGGACGAAAGGAGAGGGGACTGTAAAACTGTTTTTT. Residues: CASSRTKGEGTVKLFF.

The chain links TRBV6-1 to TRBJ2-6; 10 nucleotides agree with TRBD1. The CDR3 covers 17 residues. Germline V gene sequence: CDR1 MNHNS, CDR2 SASEGT. The junction had 8 bases not matched to a gene; V was cut back by 7 bases and J by 2 bases. CDR3 amino acids: CASTNGQGDAGANVLTF. The CDR3 nucleotides are TGTGCCAGCACAAATGGACAGGGGGATGCTGGGGCCAACGTCCTGACTTTC.

This clonotype turned up a few times. The V call is TRBV20-1, the J call TRBJ2-7, with D possibly matching TRBD2 (6 bases). The germline V and J ends were trimmed by 6 bases and 5 bases, with 17 bases remaining between them. Germline V gives CDR1 DFQATT, CDR2 SNEGSKA (reference sequence). This CDR3 has 13 residues. In DNA, the CDR3 is TGCAGTGCCGACGGGGGTCGCAGCGACGAGCAGTACTTC. Amino acids: CSADGGRSDEQYF.

Details on this clonotype: This may be a read error: a much more frequent sequence differs by one nucleotide. CDR3 bases: TGTGCCAGCAGACGTTCTAGCGGGAGATTCCCAGATACGCAGAATTTT. Its translation is CASRRSSGRFPDTQNF. This chain uses TRBV28 with TRBJ2-3; 10 nucleotides line up with TRBD2. The CDR3 is 16 amino acids. Germline CDR1 reads MDHEN; CDR2 reads SYDVKM.

This clonotype was counted a single time. An end of the junction does not agree with germline; a read error may underlie this. This chain connects TRBV29-1 to TRBJ2-7; 9 nucleotides match TRBD1. CDR1 SQVTM and CDR2 ANQGSEA come from the germline V gene. The CDR3 has 14 amino acids. The DNA of the CDR3 is TGCAGCGTTGCCAGGACAGGGGATATCTACGAGCGGTACTTC. Translated: CSVARTGDIYERYF.

Notes on this clonotype: A much larger clone lies a single base off, so this may be a read error. This chain links TRBV28 with TRBJ1-2; 9 bases are a match to TRBD1. CDR1 MDHEN and CDR2 SYDVKM come from the germline V gene. CDR3 length: 15 residues. Unmatched junction bases numbered 8, after V lost 5 bases and J lost 4 bases. The CDR3 nucleotides are TGTGCCAGCAGTCCGCCGGACAGGGGTAGCTATGGCTACACCTTC. It translates to CASSPPDRGSYGYTF.

Of note for this clonotype: This may stem from a read error, because a much larger clone lies one nucleotide away. This rearrangement joins TRBV11-2 to TRBJ2-1; D not resolved. The CDR3 is made up of 14 amino acids. V was pared by 2 bases and J by 9 bases, with 14 bases between. Germline V CDR1 and CDR2: SGHAT, FQNNGV. In DNA, the CDR3 is TGTGCCAGCAGCTTATACCTGCTAGTTAGTGAGCAGTTCTTC. This codes for CASSLYLLVSEQFF.

Comments on this clonotype: Compared with germline, one end of the junction differs, possibly owing to a read error. The chain recombines TRBV11-1 with TRBJ2-1, with TRBD2 identical over 7 bases. The CDR3 is 13 amino acids. Germline CDR1 is SGHAT and CDR2 is FQDESV (reference sequence). As DNA, the CDR3 is TGTACCAGCAGCACCACCCGGGAGGCCGAGCAATTCTTC. The encoded protein is CTSSTTREAEQFF.

This clonotype has a handful of counts. This chain links TRBV4-1 with TRBJ2-2; 8 nucleotides match TRBD2. The germline gives CDR1 MGHRA, CDR2 YSYEKL. The CDR3 contains 17 residues. V was pared by 6 bases and J by 6 bases, with 15 bases of the junction left unmatched. CDR3 protein: CASSHELTGGRSGELFF. The CDR3 region has the DNA TGCGCCAGCAGTCACGAATTAACTGGCGGGAGGTCCGGGGAGCTGTTTTTT.